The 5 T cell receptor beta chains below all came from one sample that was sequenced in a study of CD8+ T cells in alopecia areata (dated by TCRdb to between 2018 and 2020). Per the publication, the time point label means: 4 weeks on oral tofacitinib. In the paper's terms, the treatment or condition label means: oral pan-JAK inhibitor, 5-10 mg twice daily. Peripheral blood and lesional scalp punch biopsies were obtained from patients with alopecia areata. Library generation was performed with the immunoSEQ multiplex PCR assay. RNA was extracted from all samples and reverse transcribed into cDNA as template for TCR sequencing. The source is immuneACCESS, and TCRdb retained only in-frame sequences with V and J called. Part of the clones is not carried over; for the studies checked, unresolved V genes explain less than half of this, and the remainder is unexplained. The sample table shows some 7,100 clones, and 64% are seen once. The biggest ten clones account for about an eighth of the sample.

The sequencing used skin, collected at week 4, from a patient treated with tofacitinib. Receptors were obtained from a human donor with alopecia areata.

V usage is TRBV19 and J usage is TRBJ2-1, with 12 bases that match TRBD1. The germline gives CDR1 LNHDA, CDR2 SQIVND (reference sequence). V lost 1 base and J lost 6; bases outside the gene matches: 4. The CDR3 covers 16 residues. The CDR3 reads CASSIGGTGGRNEQFF. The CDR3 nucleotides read TGTGCCAGTAGTATAGGGGGGACAGGGGGCCGCAATGAGCAGTTCTTC.

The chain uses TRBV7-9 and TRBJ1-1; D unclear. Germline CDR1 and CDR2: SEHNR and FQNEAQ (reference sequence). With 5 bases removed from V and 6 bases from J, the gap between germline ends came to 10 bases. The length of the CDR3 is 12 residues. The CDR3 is CASSLSHPEAFF. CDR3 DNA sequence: TGTGCCAGCAGCCTTTCTCACCCTGAAGCTTTCTTT.

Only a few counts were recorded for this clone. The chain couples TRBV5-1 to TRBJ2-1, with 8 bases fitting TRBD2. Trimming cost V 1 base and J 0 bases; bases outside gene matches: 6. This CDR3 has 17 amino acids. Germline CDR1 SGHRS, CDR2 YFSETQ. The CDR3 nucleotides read TGCGCCAGCAGCTTGCCTCGGGGGGGCTTCTCCTACAATGAGCAGTTCTTC. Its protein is CASSLPRGGFSYNEQFF.

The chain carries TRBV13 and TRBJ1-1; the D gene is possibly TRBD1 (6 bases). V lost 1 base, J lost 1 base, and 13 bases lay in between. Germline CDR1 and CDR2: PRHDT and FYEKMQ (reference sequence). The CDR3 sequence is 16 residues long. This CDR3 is CASSLVAGAGNTEAFF. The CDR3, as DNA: TGTGCCAGCAGCTTAGTGGCGGGGGCGGGGAACACTGAAGCTTTCTTT.

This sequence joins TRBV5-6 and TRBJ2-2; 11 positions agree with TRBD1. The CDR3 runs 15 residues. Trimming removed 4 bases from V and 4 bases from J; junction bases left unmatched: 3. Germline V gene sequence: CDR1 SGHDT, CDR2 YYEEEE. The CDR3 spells CASSLGTGGTGELFF. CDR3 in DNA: TGTGCCAGCAGCCTCGGGACAGGGGGCACCGGGGAGCTGTTTTTT.